Listed below are T cell receptor beta chains from one sample, sequenced in a study of regulatory T cells in long-lasting Graves disease. TCRdb ran MiXCR on the multiplex PCR reads and lists one entry per CDR3 protein. The sample carries about 470,000 distinct CDR3 sequences, roughly 21% recorded once. The input for sequencing was peripheral blood mononuclear cells (PBMCs), taken when the disease was refractory, from a patient treated with antithyroid drugs. These receptor sequences come from a female donor with Graves disease. Both conserved end residues are part of each CDR3. D genes are given only for firm matches. Clone size, where shown, is once, few, many, or a class for clones that have expanded.

d_call j_call clone_size v_call cdr3_nt cdr3_aa
NA TRBJ1-5 many TRBV28 TGTGCCAGCACAGGGACGGAAGATAGCAATCAGCCCCAGCATTTT CASTGTEDSNQPQHF
NA TRBJ1-4 many TRBV27 TGTGCCAGCAGCCTGGTCCAGTTCGATGAAAAACTGTTTTTT CASSLVQFDEKLFF
NA TRBJ1-4 NA TRBV4-1 TGCGCCAGCAGCCAAGATCAGACAACTAATGAAAAACTGTTTTTT CASSQDQTTNEKLFF
TRBD1 TRBJ2-7 many TRBV7-9 TGTGCCAGGCGACCCCCCATCAAAGGACAGGTCTACGAGCAGTACTTC CARRPPIKGQVYEQYF
NA TRBJ1-6 NA TRBV27 TGTGCCAGCAGTTCCTCGACAGGAGGGATTAATTCACCCCTCCACTTT CASSSSTGGINSPLHF
NA TRBJ2-2 few TRBV6-2/TRBV6-3 TGTGCCAGCAGTTACTCGGCAGGGCTTAGCGGGGAGCTGTTTTTT CASSYSAGLSGELFF
NA TRBJ2-5 many TRBV10-1 TGCGCCAGCAGTGATGGCCAGTCAGAGACCCAGTACTTC CASSDGQSETQYF
NA TRBJ1-5 NA TRBV6-1 TGTGCCAGCAGTGAAACCGGGCAAAATCAGCCCCAGCATTTT CASSETGQNQPQHF
TRBD2 TRBJ2-7 few TRBV20-1 TGCAGTGCCAGGGGGACTAGCGGGGTTCCTTTC CSARGTSGVPF
TRBD2 TRBJ2-7 NA TRBV28 TGTGCTACCACCCACTCTAGCGGGGGGTTCAACGAGCAGTACTTC CATTHSSGGFNEQYF
NA TRBJ2-1 NA TRBV9 TGTGCCGGCAGCGTAGACAGCCACCACCGGGGGTACAATGAGCAGTTCTTC CAGSVDSHHRGYNEQFF
NA TRBJ1-2 many TRBV5-1 TGCGCCAGCAGCTTGGGTGGTACCAGCTCTAACTATGGCTACACCTTC CASSLGGTSSNYGYTF
TRBD1 TRBJ1-2 many TRBV7-9 TGTGCCAGCAGCTTAGGTGGACAGGCCAACTATGGCTACACCTTC CASSLGGQANYGYTF
TRBD1 TRBJ2-7 NA TRBV7-9 TGTGCCAGCAGCTCGGACAGACAGGGGGCAAGGAACGAGCAGTACTTC CASSSDRQGARNEQYF
TRBD1 TRBJ2-4 many TRBV24-1 TGTGCCACCAGTGATGAGGACAGGGGGGACATTCAGTACTTC CATSDEDRGDIQYF
NA TRBJ2-5 NA TRBV6-9 TGTGCCAGCAGTTGGAAGGAGACCCAGTACTTC CASSWKETQYF
NA TRBJ1-3 NA TRBV11-1 TGTGCCAGCAGCGCGGACCCGGAGTGGGACACCATATATTTT CASSADPEWDTIYF
TRBD1 TRBJ1-1 NA TRBV5-1 TGCGCCAGCAGTTTCCAACAGGGGGGCACTGAAGCTTTCTTT CASSFQQGGTEAFF
NA TRBJ2-5 many TRBV12-3/TRBV12-4 TGTGCCAGCAGTTTCGGAGGGACACGGTACTTC CASSFGGTRYF
NA TRBJ2-5 few TRBV5-5 TGTGCCAGCAGCTTGTTACCAGCCTCAAGGGAGACCCAGTACTTC CASSLLPASRETQYF
TRBD1 TRBJ1-1 many TRBV2 TGTGCCAGCAGCGTTACAGGGGGCTCCCTCGGGACTGAAGCTTTCTTT CASSVTGGSLGTEAFF
TRBD1 TRBJ1-2 NA TRBV4-1 TGCGCCAGCAGCCCGATCCACACAGGGGGCGAAGTGGGCTACACCTTC CASSPIHTGGEVGYTF
NA TRBJ1-1 few TRBV7-3 TGTGCCAGCAGCTTAACTATAAGGACTGAAGCTTTCTTT CASSLTIRTEAFF
NA TRBJ1-5 many TRBV6-5 TGTGCCAGCAGTTACGGCAGGGTGGGCAATCAGCCCCAGCATTTT CASSYGRVGNQPQHF
TRBD1 TRBJ1-1 NA TRBV6-5 TGTGCCAGCAGTTCCCCAGGGACAGCAGAAGCTTTCTTT CASSSPGTAEAFF
NA TRBJ1-2 few TRBV29-1 TGCAGCGTTGAAGATGTATCTCAGGGTGGCTACACCTTC CSVEDVSQGGYTF
NA TRBJ2-7 many TRBV12-3/TRBV12-4 TGTGCCAGCAGTCTGGGTCCCCTAGGTGAGCAGTACTTC CASSLGPLGEQYF
NA TRBJ1-2 many TRBV9 TGTGCCAGCAGCGTAGTTGGAGGGCATGGCTACACCTTC CASSVVGGHGYTF
NA TRBJ1-2 few TRBV7-9 TGTGCCAGCAGCTTAGAGATTCAGGGTGGCTACACCTTC CASSLEIQGGYTF
NA TRBJ1-5 few TRBV7-8 TGTGCCAGCAGCTTAGCTAGGGGTAGCAATCAGCCCCAGCATTTT CASSLARGSNQPQHF
TRBD1 TRBJ1-1 NA TRBV7-9 TGTGCCAGCAGCCCGGGACAGTTTTCCGTAGCTTTCTTT CASSPGQFSVAFF
NA TRBJ1-3 many TRBV12-3/TRBV12-4 TGTGCCAGCAGCCCCAACCAATCTGGAAACACCATATATTTT CASSPNQSGNTIYF
NA TRBJ2-3 NA TRBV4-1 TGCGCCAGCAGCGATCAGTGGCCGCGCAGAGATACGCAGTATTTT CASSDQWPRRDTQYF
NA TRBJ2-7 few TRBV18 TGTGCCAGCTCACCAGGGGCAAACTACGAGCAGTACTTC CASSPGANYEQYF
NA TRBJ2-7 NA TRBV29-1 TGCAGCGTTGTCGGAGACAGATACGAGCAGTACTTC CSVVGDRYEQYF
NA TRBJ1-2 few TRBV7-2 TGTGCCAGCAGCCGTCTTGTGACGGCTCCGTGGGGCCCATATGGCTACACCTTC CASSRLVTAPWGPYGYTF
TRBD1 TRBJ1-1 NA TRBV12-5 TGTGCTAGTGCCCCTACAGGGGCCGGCGCTGAAGCTTTCTTT CASAPTGAGAEAFF
NA TRBJ1-1 few TRBV9 TGTGCCAGCAGCGACAGCCTTAGAGAAGCTTTCTTT CASSDSLREAFF
NA TRBJ1-4 NA TRBV5-1 TGCGCCAGCAGCTTGGTGGGACGGCTTAATGAAAAACTGTTTTTT CASSLVGRLNEKLFF
TRBD1 TRBJ1-1 few TRBV27 TGTGCCAGCAGTCCCCACGCCAGGGGGACTACTGAAGCTTTCTTT CASSPHARGTTEAFF
TRBD1 TRBJ2-7 many TRBV20-1 TGCAGTGCCTTCCTTCAGGGTAAGCGACCGGGGACAGGGAAGCACGAGCAGTACTTC CSAFLQGKRPGTGKHEQYF
TRBD1 TRBJ2-7 NA TRBV5-1 TGCGCCAGCAGCTTGCTGGACAGGGGATTCTACGAGCAGTACTTC CASSLLDRGFYEQYF
TRBD2 TRBJ2-7 few TRBV7-6 TGTGCCAGCAGCCCGATACCGACTAGCGGGGGCTCCTACGAGCAGTACTTC CASSPIPTSGGSYEQYF